A selection of T cell receptor beta chains follows, all from one sample in a study of CD8+CD57+ T cells in acquired aplastic anemia. TCRdb itself ran the reads through MiXCR, one entry per CDR3 protein. The table lists tens of thousands of distinct CDR3 sequences, around half of them singletons. Material for sequencing was sorted CD4+, CD8+, or CD8+CD57+ T cells (not recorded which) from PBMCs. These receptors all come from a human donor in good health, serving as a control. Both conserved end residues are part of each CDR3. D genes are given only for firm matches. The size of a clone is reported for some rows only, either as once, few or many, or as a class for expanded clones.

>TRBD1|TRBV20-1|many|TRBJ1-1
TGCAGTGCTGACAGGGGGCGGAACACTGAAGCTTTCTTT
CSADRGRNTEAFF
>-|TRBV4-1|many|TRBJ1-5
TGCGCCAGCAGCCAAGGGTTCTATCAGCCCCAGCATTTT
CASSQGFYQPQHF
>-|TRBV9|few|TRBJ1-5
TGTGCCAGCAGCGTAGGGGTCTCGAGAAATCAGCCCCAGCATTTT
CASSVGVSRNQPQHF
>-|TRBV7-3|few|TRBJ2-5
TGTGCCAGCAGCGACGGGTTGGGGGAGACCCAGTACTTC
CASSDGLGETQYF
>-|TRBV29-1|-|TRBJ2-1
TGCAGCGTTGAATCGACAGGACAAGGGGACAATGAGCAGTTCTTC
CSVESTGQGDNEQFF
>TRBD1|TRBV9|many|TRBJ1-4
TGTGCCAGCAGCACAAGGACAGGGATGTTGGATAATGAAAAACTGTTTTTT
CASSTRTGMLDNEKLFF
>TRBD2|TRBV2|few|TRBJ2-7
TGTGCCAGCAGTCCTGGGACTAGCGAATACGAGCAGTACTTC
CASSPGTSEYEQYF
>TRBD2|TRBV11-3|-|TRBJ2-7
TGTGCCAGCAGCTTGGGGGGGTTCAGCTCCTACGAGCAGTACTTC
CASSLGGFSSYEQYF
>-|TRBV19|few|TRBJ1-1
TGTGCCAGTAGGAGGGGGAGCAGGGACACTGAAGCTTTCTTT
CASRRGSRDTEAFF
>-|TRBV11-1|-|TRBJ1-2
TGTGCCAGCAGCCTACATACCGGGACGGACCGCGACTATGGCTACACCTTC
CASSLHTGTDRDYGYTF
>TRBD1|TRBV24-1|-|TRBJ2-7
TGTGCCACCAGCCCATGGACAGGGGTCTACGAGCAGTACTTC
CATSPWTGVYEQYF
>-|TRBV12-3/TRBV12-4|many|TRBJ1-2
TGTGCCAGCAGTCGACACTTGGGATCTAACTATGGCTACACCTTC
CASSRHLGSNYGYTF
>-|TRBV29-1|many|TRBJ1-2
TGCAGCGCCGAGACGGATTATGGCTACACCTTC
CSAETDYGYTF
>-|TRBV27|many|TRBJ1-1
TGTGCCAGCAGTTTAAGGCAGGGGAACACTGAAGCTTTCTTT
CASSLRQGNTEAFF
>-|TRBV6-1|many|TRBJ1-2
TGTGCCAGCAGTGGGGCGAGGAGGGATCGTTTCGCCGTATATGGCTACACCTTC
CASSGARRDRFAVYGYTF
>-|TRBV27|-|TRBJ2-2
TGTGCCAGCAGTTTTCGCGCAGGAGACACCGGGGAGCTGTTTTTT
CASSFRAGDTGELFF
>-|TRBV2|-|TRBJ2-2
TGTGCCAGCAGTTTTGACACCGGGGAGCTGTTTTTT
CASSFDTGELFF
>-|TRBV7-6|-|TRBJ1-5
TGTGCCAGCAGCAAAGAGACAGCATACAATAGCAATCAGCCCCAGCATTTT
CASSKETAYNSNQPQHF
>TRBD1|TRBV20-1|many|TRBJ2-7
TGCAGTGCTAGAGGAAGGGGGCAGGGTGTCCCCGAGCAGTACTTC
CSARGRGQGVPEQYF
>TRBD2|TRBV7-9|many|TRBJ2-1
TGTGCCAGCAGCTTATTCGTAGCGGGGGACGGCAATGAGCAGTTCTTC
CASSLFVAGDGNEQFF
>-|TRBV29-1|-|TRBJ1-1
TGCAGTGCAGGCAGGGCGAACACTGAAGCTTTCTTT
CSAGRANTEAFF
>-|TRBV12-3/TRBV12-4|-|TRBJ1-2
TGTGCCAGCAGTTTAATGATAGGACGGCCAGGGTTTGGCTACACCTTC
CASSLMIGRPGFGYTF
>-|TRBV7-9|medium-sized|TRBJ2-7
TGTGCCAGCAGCCGGACGGAGGGAACCGAGCAGTACTTC
CASSRTEGTEQYF
>TRBD1|TRBV27|many|TRBJ1-2
TGTGCCAGCAGTTTTGGAGGGGGCTGGTTCTCTGGCTACACCTTC
CASSFGGGWFSGYTF
>-|TRBV20-1|many|TRBJ1-1
TGCAGTGCTAGAGGTCTGGGGGACACTGAAGCTTTCTTT
CSARGLGDTEAFF
>-|TRBV20-1|many|TRBJ2-3
TGCAGTGCCAGGGGGGCCCTAAACCCATTCACAGATACGCAGTATTTT
CSARGALNPFTDTQYF
>TRBD2|TRBV4-1|many|TRBJ2-1
TGCGCCAGCAGCCAACCGGGACTAGCGGACAATGAGCAGTTCTTC
CASSQPGLADNEQFF
>TRBD1|TRBV2|-|TRBJ1-5
TGTGCCAGCAGTGAAGAGGGACAGCTTAGCAATCAGCCCCAGCATTTT
CASSEEGQLSNQPQHF
>TRBD1|TRBV25-1|-|TRBJ2-7
TGTGCCAGCAGTCCGCGACAGGGGGCTCCCTACGAGCAGTACTTC
CASSPRQGAPYEQYF
>TRBD1|TRBV7-9|-|TRBJ2-5
TGTGCCAGCAGCTTTTACAGGGGTGAGACCCAGTACTTC
CASSFYRGETQYF
>-|TRBV19|-|TRBJ2-1
TGTGCCAGTACGGCAGGTCTACTTTACAATGAGCAGTTCTTC
CASTAGLLYNEQFF
>TRBD1|TRBV7-9|few|TRBJ2-5
TGTGCCAGCAGCTTAGCTGACAGGGGGCAAAAAGAGACCCAGTACTTC
CASSLADRGQKETQYF
>-|TRBV7-3|once|TRBJ2-1
TGTGCCAGCAGCTTAACGCGCAGCGGTGAGCAGTTCTTC
CASSLTRSGEQFF
>-|TRBV12-1|many|TRBJ2-7
TGTGCCAGCAGCCCCCCCTACGAGCAGTACTTC
CASSPPYEQYF
>TRBD1|TRBV3-1|many|TRBJ2-7
TGTGCCAGCAGCCAAGATGCGGCAGGGGGCGACTTCTCCTACGAGCAGTACTTC
CASSQDAAGGDFSYEQYF
>-|TRBV27|once|TRBJ2-7
TGTGCCAGCAGGGAGTCCCCGGGACCATCCTACGAGCAGTACTTC
CASRESPGPSYEQYF
>-|TRBV10-3|medium-sized|TRBJ2-7
TGTGCCATCAGTTCGGAGAGGACTCCTTACGAGCAGTACTTC
CAISSERTPYEQYF
>-|TRBV29-1|few|TRBJ2-1
TGCAGCGTTGTGTACAATGAGCAGTTCTTC
CSVVYNEQFF